The 21 T cell receptor beta chains presented below share a single source sample, sequenced in a study of T-cell memory formation after mild COVID-19. MiXCR, run by TCRdb on the 5' RACE reads, gives a single entry per CDR3 protein. In the table there are around 35,000 distinct CDR3 sequences, around 8% of which are singletons. The sequenced sample was PBMCs or a T cell subset sorted from them (not recorded which). The receptor source for this set is a man in his late teens or twenties who had mild COVID-19 (a few samples of this study predate the infection). Cell type and time point are not known.

In its sample, this clonotype was seen many times. The V and J genes are TRBV2 and TRBJ2-7; TRBD1 is a possible D gene (6 bases). Per germline, CDR1 SNHLY and CDR2 FYNNEI. The CDR3 is made up of 12 amino acids. Trimming pared 4 bases from V and 4 bases from J, leaving 8 bases between. As DNA, the CDR3 is TGTGCCAGCAGTGCGCAGGGGTACGAGCAGTACTTC. Encoded protein: CASSAQGYEQYF. Using reference TRBV2 and TRBJ2-7 for the parts outside the CDR3, the full variable domain is EPEVTQTPSHQVTQMGQEVILRCVPISNHLYFYWYRQILGQKVEFLVSFYNNEISEKSEIFDDQFSVERPDGSNFTLKIRSTKLEDSAMYFCASSAQGYEQYFGPGTRLTVT.

This clonotype was seen only a few times. This chain joins TRBV18 and TRBJ2-1; D is possibly TRBD2 (6 bases). V lost 6 bases to trimming and J lost 8 bases, with 14 bases between them. CDR3 length: 13 residues. From germline, CDR1 is KGHSH and CDR2 LQKENI. The CDR3 DNA is TGTGCCAGCTCTTGGCGCGGAGGGGATGAGCAGTTCTTC. Translated: CASSWRGGDEQFF. The variable domain in full, with the rest retrieved from reference TRBV18 and TRBJ2-1, is NAGVMQNPRHLVRRRGQEARLRCSPMKGHSHVYWYRQLPEEGLKFMVYLQKENIIDESGMPKERFSAEFPKEGPSILRIQQVVRGDSAAYFCASSWRGGDEQFFGPGTRLTVL.

This clonotype was counted many times. The gene calls are TRBV6-1 and TRBJ1-2, with D possibly matching TRBD1 (5 bases). Germline CDR1 and CDR2: MNHNS and SASEGT. V was pared by 6 bases and J by 5 bases, with 22 bases between. The CDR3 length is 16 residues. The CDR3 is CASSATAGAVRYGYTF. CDR3 DNA sequence: TGTGCCAGCAGCGCTACCGCCGGGGCGGTGAGGTATGGCTACACCTTC.

This clonotype was seen ten or more times. CDR3 sequence reads: CASSLIRDQPQHF. The CDR3, as DNA: TGTGCCAGCAGTTTGATTAGGGATCAGCCCCAGCATTTT. This chain joins TRBV28 and TRBJ1-5; unclear D gene. The CDR3 sequence is 13 residues long. Germline lookup yields CDR1 MDHEN and CDR2 SYDVKM. V gave up 3 bases and J gave up 5 bases, with 8 bases separating them.

This clonotype was picked up many times. V gene TRBV5-1 combines with J gene TRBJ1-6; D is unclear. Germline V gene lookup returns CDR1 SGHRS and CDR2 YFSETQ. There are 14 residues in the CDR3. V lost 1 base to trimming and J lost 6 bases, with 8 bases between them. In DNA, the CDR3 is TGCGCCAGCAGCTTGTACCTTGCTAATTCACCCCTCCACTTT. Residues: CASSLYLANSPLHF.

This sequence joins TRBV6-6 and TRBJ2-5; TRBD2 matches 7 bases. V lost 10 bases to trimming and J lost 2 bases; unmatched junction nucleotides: 4. Germline CDR1 is MNHNY and CDR2 is SVGAGI (reference sequence). CDR3 size: 12 residues. CDR3 amino acids: CATRAGQETQYF. CDR3 DNA sequence: TGTGCCACCAGAGCGGGGCAAGAGACCCAGTACTTC.

There are many counts of this clonotype. This chain connects TRBV5-6 to TRBJ1-5; 8 nucleotides line up with TRBD1. CDR3 size: 14 residues. Germline CDR1 and CDR2: SGHDT and YYEEEE. With V trimmed by 3 bases and J by 7 bases, 6 bases remained unmatched. CDR3 amino acids: CASSSGTGWQPQHF. The CDR3 coding sequence is TGTGCCAGCAGCTCGGGGACAGGTTGGCAGCCCCAGCATTTT.

This clonotype has a count of ten or more. The V and J genes are TRBV4-2 and TRBJ1-5; D gene unclear. From germline, CDR1 is LGHNA and CDR2 YNFKEQ. V gave up 0 bases and J gave up 7 bases, with 13 bases separating them. CDR3 size: 15 residues. In nucleotides, the CDR3 is TGTGCCAGCAGCCAAGAATTCCAGGCCGGGCAGCCCCAGCATTTT. Its protein product is CASSQEFQAGQPQHF.

Ten or more counts support this clonotype. The chain is built from TRBV6-2 or TRBV6-3 and TRBJ2-7; D uncertain. Trimming removed 6 bases at V and 2 bases at J, with 14 bases between. Germline V gene lookup returns CDR1 MNHEY and CDR2 SVGEGT. The CDR3 loop spans 14 amino acids. Written as DNA, the CDR3 is TGTGCCAGCAGCCGCGGTCCCCTTGCCTACGAGCAGTACTTC. It encodes CASSRGPLAYEQYF.

Worth noting for this clonotype: Germline is not matched at one junction end, which may reflect a read error. This sequence joins TRBV20-1 and TRBJ1-5; D might be TRBD1 (6 bases). The CDR3 sequence is 14 residues long. Per germline, CDR1 DFQATT and CDR2 SNEGSKA (reference sequence). DNA for the CDR3: TGCAGTGCTAGAGCGGGGGCTGGCAATAAGCCCCAGCATTTT. Amino acids: CSARAGAGNKPQHF.

Concerning this clonotype: Possible read error: a much larger clone is one base away. The chain carries TRBV6-6 and TRBJ2-5, with 8 bases fitting TRBD2. Germline V CDR1 and CDR2: MNHNY, SVGAGI (reference sequence). The CDR3 loop spans 13 amino acids. CDR3 coding DNA: TGTGCCAGCAGTTTCGGGGGGGGAGAGACCCGGTACTTC. Protein: CASSFGGGETRYF.

This clonotype was recorded at least ten times. This sequence joins TRBV7-9 and TRBJ2-2, with unresolved D. Between the trimmed V and J ends, which lost 2 bases and 0 bases, there was a span of 7 bases. The CDR3 totals 15 residues. Germline assignment: CDR1 SEHNR and CDR2 FQNEAQ (reference sequence). Here the CDR3 DNA reads TGTGCCAGCAGCTTACCGACGGCGAACACCGGGGAGCTGTTTTTT. This encodes CASSLPTANTGELFF.

Regarding this clonotype: A much larger clone lies one base from this, so it may be a read error. The chain combines TRBV7-2 with TRBJ2-3; D remains unclear. CDR1 and CDR2 (germline): SGHTA, FQGNSA. The V gene lost 5 bases and the J gene lost 7 bases, with 10 bases spanning the gap. The CDR3 loop spans 12 amino acids. CDR3 nucleotide sequence: TGTGCCAGCAGCCCAACGTTGTATACGCAGTATTTT. This encodes CASSPTLYTQYF.

This clonotype was counted ten times or more. This sequence joins TRBV10-3 and TRBJ2-7; either TRBD1 or TRBD2 may fit D (5 bases each). The CDR3 length is 15 residues. The germline CDR1 and CDR2 sequences are ENHRY and SYGVKD. Trimming cost V 6 bases and J 2 bases, with 17 bases left between them. CDR3 DNA: TGTGCCATCAGACGCTCAAGGGACGAACCCTACGAGCAGTACTTC. As protein: CAIRRSRDEPYEQYF.

Ten or more counts support this clonotype. The V and J genes are TRBV5-5 and TRBJ2-5, with D maybe TRBD2 (5 bases). The V gene lost 2 bases and the J gene lost 2 bases, with 10 bases spanning the gap. The CDR3 runs 14 residues. Germline CDR1 SGHKS, CDR2 YYEKEE (reference sequence). The CDR3 nucleotides read TGTGCCAGCAGCTTAGCGGTTCTTCAAGAGACCCAGTACTTC. Its translation is CASSLAVLQETQYF.

This clonotype was picked up many times. The gene calls are TRBV21-1 and TRBJ1-5; the table's D call of TRBD1 was not tested on the DNA. TRBV21-1 is a pseudogene segment. The CDR3 spans 12 residues. The CDR3: CASRGDDQPQHF. Written as DNA, the CDR3 is TGTGCCAGCAGAGGGGACGATCAGCCCCAGCATTTT.

The chain couples TRBV4-1 to TRBJ2-3; unclear D gene. V was clipped by 0 bases and J by 6 bases, with 13 bases between them. The CDR3 runs to 15 residues. CDR1 is MGHRA and CDR2 is YSYEKL in the germline V gene. The CDR3 DNA is TGCGCCAGCAGCCAAGAATGGAAAGGGATGGATACGCAGTATTTT. Its translation: CASSQEWKGMDTQYF.

This clonotype came up many times. The chain combines TRBV12-3 or TRBV12-4 with TRBJ2-5; 12 bases align to TRBD2. V dropped 2 bases and J dropped 5; count of bases not matched to a gene: 6. This CDR3 has 16 amino acids. The CDR3 protein is CASSLSSGGAGETQYF. The CDR3 coding sequence is TGTGCCAGCAGTTTATCTAGCGGGGGGGCGGGTGAGACCCAGTACTTC.

This clonotype was detected many times. The DNA for the CDR3 is TGTGCCAGCAGCTTGAAACCCCCGAACACTGAAGCTTTCTTT. Protein sequence: CASSLKPPNTEAFF. V gene TRBV7-2 combines with J gene TRBJ1-1; D gene ambiguous. Trimming took 3 bases from V and 1 from J, leaving 9 bases between them. Looked up from germline, CDR1 is SGHTA and CDR2 is FQGNSA. The CDR3 is 14 residues long.

This clonotype was recorded at least ten times. The chain carries TRBV7-9 and TRBJ1-2, with D perhaps matching TRBD1 (5 bases). The germline V and J ends were trimmed by 3 bases and 8 bases, with 22 bases remaining between them. The length of the CDR3 is 16 residues. Germline assignment: CDR1 SEHNR and CDR2 FQNEAQ (reference sequence). The CDR3 sequence is CASSLQVEPAGYGYTF. CDR3 in DNA: TGTGCCAGCAGCTTGCAGGTTGAACCAGCAGGGTACGGCTACACCTTC.

This clonotype was counted many times. The gene calls are TRBV7-9 and TRBJ2-1; D is unresolved. The CDR3 totals 16 residues. Trimming pared 5 bases from V and 8 bases from J, leaving 22 bases between. Germline-derived CDR1 and CDR2 are SEHNR and FQNEAQ (reference sequence). In nucleotides, the CDR3 is TGTGCCAGCAGCCTCTTGCCCGGAACGTCTACGGATGAGCAGTTCTTC. This encodes CASSLLPGTSTDEQFF.